The 25 T cell receptor beta chains reported below all come from one sample, sequenced in a study of siplizumab effects on memory and regulatory T cells. Profiled with immunoSEQ multiplex PCR; TCRdb holds only in-frame clones, not every one. Of around 100,000 clones in the sample, approximately 93% were seen once. The sequenced sample was non-Treg CD4+ T cells sorted from blood. The source is a human donor in good health.

The rearrangement links TRBV6-1 to TRBJ1-2; no clear D. This CDR3 contains 15 residues. Per the germline V gene, CDR1 is MNHNS and CDR2 is SASEGT. Trimming took off 0 bases at V and 7 bases at J, with 15 bases between the two ends. CDR3 nucleotides: TGTGCCAGCAGTGAAGCGCTACTGTTGACGCGTGGCTACACCTTC. It encodes CASSEALLLTRGYTF.

This clone has a single count. The CDR3 nucleotides read TGCAGCGTCGGCGGGGCAACCGGTCAGCCCCAGCATTTT. This encodes CSVGGATGQPQHF. The V and J genes are TRBV29-1 and TRBJ1-5; TRBD1 is a possible D gene (5 bases). The CDR3 length is 13 residues. V was trimmed by 6 bases and J by 6 bases, leaving 15 bases between them. In germline, CDR1 is SQVTM, CDR2 ANQGSEA.

The CDR3 here is CAIRDRGDEQYF. The CDR3 coding sequence is TGTGCCATCAGGGACAGGGGAGACGAGCAGTACTTC. The rearrangement uses TRBV10-3 and TRBJ2-7, with TRBD1 matching over 9 bases. The CDR3 is 12 amino acids. J lost 5 bases, V lost 6 bases, and 2 bases had no gene match. Germline CDR1 reads ENHRY; CDR2 reads SYGVKD.

This sequence joins TRBV2 and TRBJ2-5, with TRBD2 identical over 12 bases. After removal of 2 bases from V and 3 bases from J, the junction contained 4 bases not matched to a gene. CDR3 length equals 16 residues. The germline CDR1 and CDR2 sequences are SNHLY and FYNNEI. For the CDR3, the DNA is TGTGCCAGCAGTGAACCCACTAGCGGGGGGAAAGAGACCCAGTACTTC. Translated, it gives CASSEPTSGGKETQYF.

This chain joins TRBV5-1 and TRBJ2-5; no clear D. V was cut by 0 bases and J by 0 bases, with 6 bases left in between. Germline V CDR1 and CDR2: SGHRS, YFSETQ. The length of the CDR3 is 14 residues. The CDR3 loop is CASSLALDQETQYF. CDR3 coding DNA: TGCGCCAGCAGCTTGGCCTTGGACCAAGAGACCCAGTACTTC.

V usage is TRBV7-2 and J usage is TRBJ1-2, with TRBD1 as a possible D gene (5 bases). The V end was cut by 1 base, the J end by 8 bases, with 14 bases between. The CDR3 covers 14 residues. The V gene's germline CDR1 is SGHTA and CDR2 FQGNSA. The CDR3 DNA is TGTGCCAGCAGCTTAGACGCAGGGCTGTGGGGCTACACCTTC. Translated, it gives CASSLDAGLWGYTF.

This chain joins TRBV9 and TRBJ1-3; D remains unclear. With 0 bases removed from V and 2 bases from J, the gap between germline ends came to 9 bases. Per germline, CDR1 SGDLS and CDR2 YYNGEE. The CDR3 loop spans 15 amino acids. The CDR3 protein is CASSVGPRAGNTIYF. DNA of the CDR3: TGTGCCAGCAGCGTAGGTCCGCGCGCTGGAAACACCATATATTTT.

CDR3 amino acids: CSSLGSSYNEQFF. The CDR3 DNA follows: TGCAGCTCTCTCGGGAGCTCCTACAATGAGCAGTTCTTC. The genes are TRBV29-1 and TRBJ2-1; D is perhaps TRBD2 (6 bases). This CDR3 is built from 13 residues. Germline lookup yields CDR1 SQVTM and CDR2 ANQGSEA. Trimming took off 8 bases at V and 0 bases at J, with 11 bases between the two ends.

The J gene is TRBJ2-1, the V gene TRBV29-1; 8 nucleotides agree with TRBD2. With V trimmed by 8 bases and J by 4 bases, 7 bases remained unmatched. The CDR3 runs 13 residues. From germline, CDR1 is SQVTM and CDR2 ANQGSEA. The CDR3, as DNA: TGCAGCCTCTCGGGGGGGAGGTACAATGAGCAGTTCTTC. Its translation: CSLSGGRYNEQFF.

This chain links TRBV2 with TRBJ1-2; TRBD1 aligns across 9 bases. CDR3 size: 13 residues. V lost 6 bases and J lost 3; bases outside the gene matches: 2. The germline V gene has CDR1 SNHLY and CDR2 FYNNEI. CDR3 in amino acids: CASSDRGYYGYTF. The CDR3 DNA sequence: TGTGCCAGCAGCGACAGGGGGTACTATGGCTACACCTTC.

The V call is TRBV11-3, the J call TRBJ2-7; no clear D. CDR1 and CDR2 from the germline V gene are SGHNT and YENEEA. Deletions cut 1 base from V and 1 base from J, with 5 bases between. The CDR3 is made up of 13 amino acids. Written as DNA, the CDR3 is TGTGCCAGCAGCTTAGGGGGATCCTACGAGCAGTACTTC. Its translation is CASSLGGSYEQYF.

The V and J genes are TRBV11-2 and TRBJ1-3; 9 positions agree with TRBD1. The CDR3 contains 15 residues. V dropped 4 bases and J dropped 4; count of bases not matched to a gene: 5. The germline V gene has CDR1 SGHAT and CDR2 FQNNGV. DNA for the CDR3: TGTGCCAGCAGCTCGGGACAGGGAGAGGGAAACACCATATATTTT. Translated, it gives CASSSGQGEGNTIYF.

The chain has TRBV6-1 and TRBJ2-3; D remains unclear. The germline V gene has CDR1 MNHNS and CDR2 SASEGT. This CDR3 comprises 12 residues. Trimming took off 1 base at V and 6 bases at J, with 5 bases between the two ends. Here the CDR3 reads CASSEVGDTQYF. The CDR3 nucleotides are TGTGCCAGCAGTGAAGTAGGGGATACGCAGTATTTT.

The chain joins TRBV2 to TRBJ1-1; a weak D match, TRBD1 (6 bases). Trimming pared 5 bases from V and 1 base from J, leaving 11 bases between. The CDR3 sequence is 14 residues long. CDR1 and CDR2 from the germline V gene are SNHLY and FYNNEI. CDR3: CASSKGHANTEAFF. As DNA, the CDR3 is TGTGCCAGCAGTAAGGGACACGCGAACACTGAAGCTTTCTTT. Full variable domain (remainder filled in from reference TRBV2 and TRBJ1-1): EPEVTQTPSHQVTQMGQEVILRCVPISNHLYFYWYRQILGQKVEFLVSFYNNEISEKSEIFDDQFSVERPDGSNFTLKIRSTKLEDSAMYFCASSKGHANTEAFFGQGTRLTVV.

This clone has a single count. This chain uses TRBV30 with TRBJ2-2; D is ambiguous. Trimming removed 0 bases at V and 4 bases at J, with 15 bases between. The CDR3 consists of 16 residues. Germline CDR1 is GTSNPN and CDR2 is SVGIG (reference sequence). DNA of the CDR3: TGTGCCTGGAGTGTACTGATTGGACGTGGCACCGGGGAGCTGTTTTTT. It codes for CAWSVLIGRGTGELFF.

The rearrangement links TRBV2 to TRBJ2-7; 8 positions match TRBD1. Germline loops: CDR1 SNHLY, CDR2 FYNNEI. V lost 10 bases and J lost 3; bases outside the gene matches: 8. This CDR3 is 13 amino acids long. The CDR3 DNA sequence: TGTGCCACCAGGACAGGGACCAACTACGAGCAGTACTTC. Translating gives CATRTGTNYEQYF.

The chain employs TRBV5-4 and TRBJ1-6; maybe TRBD1 (5 bases). The CDR3 is 15 residues long. Per the germline V gene, CDR1 is SGHNT and CDR2 is YYREEE (reference sequence). Trimming pared 1 base from V and 7 bases from J, leaving 12 bases between. CDR3: CASSLWGLLNSPLHF. CDR3 nucleotide sequence: TGTGCCAGCAGCTTGTGGGGACTTTTAAATTCACCCCTCCACTTT.

CDR3 sequence (DNA): TGTGCCAGCAGCCGAGGGACAGGCTCTGGAAACACCATATATTTT. This encodes CASSRGTGSGNTIYF. The chain recombines TRBV5-4 with TRBJ1-3; the match to TRBD1 covers 8 bases. The germline CDR1 and CDR2 sequences are SGHNT and YYREEE (reference sequence). Losses at the gene ends were 4 bases for V and 0 bases for J; bases not matched to a gene: 3. The CDR3 loop spans 15 amino acids.

This chain links TRBV30 with TRBJ2-7; 7 positions agree with TRBD1. The J segment lost 3 bases and the V segment lost 4 bases, leaving 12 bases of the junction unmatched. The germline CDR1 and CDR2 sequences are GTSNPN and SVGIG (reference sequence). CDR3 length: 15 residues. The DNA for the CDR3 is TGTGCCTGGAATCCCCCGACAGGGAAGTACTACGAGCAGTACTTC. Translated: CAWNPPTGKYYEQYF.

The chain employs TRBV7-2 and TRBJ2-1; 9 positions match TRBD1. With V trimmed by 3 bases and J by 7 bases, 7 bases remained unmatched. Germline V gives CDR1 SGHTA, CDR2 FQGNSA. The CDR3 covers 15 residues. This CDR3 is CASSFRGTGPNEQFF. The CDR3 bases are TGTGCCAGCAGCTTCAGAGGGACAGGGCCTAATGAGCAGTTCTTC. Full variable domain (missing parts from reference TRBV7-2 and TRBJ2-1): GAGVSQSPSNKVTEKGKDVELRCDPISGHTALYWYRQSLGQGLEFLIYFQGNSAPDKSGLPSDRFSAERTGGSVSTLTIQRTQQEDSAVYLCASSFRGTGPNEQFFGPGTRLTVL.

J is TRBJ2-7 and V is TRBV13; 10 nucleotides agree with TRBD1. The length of the CDR3 is 14 residues. From germline, CDR1 is PRHDT and CDR2 FYEKMQ (reference sequence). V shed 5 bases, J shed 4 bases, and the junction held 5 bases outside the gene matches. This chain's CDR3 is CASSPGTGDYEQYF. The CDR3 DNA is TGTGCCAGCAGCCCCGGGACAGGGGATTACGAGCAGTACTTC.

This CDR3 reads CASSLADRNYEQYF. DNA of the CDR3: TGCGCCAGCAGCTTGGCCGACAGAAACTACGAGCAGTACTTC. V is TRBV5-1 and J is TRBJ2-7; TRBD1 is a possible D gene (5 bases). The V and J ends lost 0 bases and 3 bases respectively, with 10 bases between them. Germline V gene data show CDR1 as SGHRS and CDR2 as YFSETQ. This CDR3 has 14 residues.

This clone was detected once. The rearrangement uses TRBV10-1 and TRBJ2-5, with 9 bases lining up with TRBD1. The CDR3 spans 14 residues. V lost 5 bases to trimming and J lost 5 bases; unmatched junction nucleotides: 6. The germline CDR1 and CDR2 sequences are WNHNN and SYGVQD (reference sequence). CDR3: CASSLQGAKETQYF. CDR3 coding DNA: TGCGCCAGCAGTCTACAGGGGGCCAAGGAGACCCAGTACTTC.

The chain carries TRBV19 and TRBJ2-7, with TRBD2 matching over 13 bases. V was pared by 4 bases and J by 5 bases, with 8 bases of the junction left unmatched. CDR1 and CDR2 from the germline V gene are LNHDA and SQIVND (reference sequence). The CDR3 is made up of 16 amino acids. The CDR3 here is CASSRTSGSSRDEQYF. In nucleotides, the CDR3 is TGTGCCAGTAGTAGGACTAGCGGGAGTTCTCGGGACGAGCAGTACTTC.

The chain joins TRBV10-3 to TRBJ1-1, with TRBD1 identical over 7 bases. V dropped 6 bases and J dropped 2; count of bases not matched to a gene: 6. The length of the CDR3 is 14 residues. Looked up from germline, CDR1 is ENHRY and CDR2 is SYGVKD. CDR3 residues: CAIRTGTANTEAFF. In nucleotides, the CDR3 is TGTGCCATCAGGACCGGGACAGCAAACACTGAAGCTTTCTTT.